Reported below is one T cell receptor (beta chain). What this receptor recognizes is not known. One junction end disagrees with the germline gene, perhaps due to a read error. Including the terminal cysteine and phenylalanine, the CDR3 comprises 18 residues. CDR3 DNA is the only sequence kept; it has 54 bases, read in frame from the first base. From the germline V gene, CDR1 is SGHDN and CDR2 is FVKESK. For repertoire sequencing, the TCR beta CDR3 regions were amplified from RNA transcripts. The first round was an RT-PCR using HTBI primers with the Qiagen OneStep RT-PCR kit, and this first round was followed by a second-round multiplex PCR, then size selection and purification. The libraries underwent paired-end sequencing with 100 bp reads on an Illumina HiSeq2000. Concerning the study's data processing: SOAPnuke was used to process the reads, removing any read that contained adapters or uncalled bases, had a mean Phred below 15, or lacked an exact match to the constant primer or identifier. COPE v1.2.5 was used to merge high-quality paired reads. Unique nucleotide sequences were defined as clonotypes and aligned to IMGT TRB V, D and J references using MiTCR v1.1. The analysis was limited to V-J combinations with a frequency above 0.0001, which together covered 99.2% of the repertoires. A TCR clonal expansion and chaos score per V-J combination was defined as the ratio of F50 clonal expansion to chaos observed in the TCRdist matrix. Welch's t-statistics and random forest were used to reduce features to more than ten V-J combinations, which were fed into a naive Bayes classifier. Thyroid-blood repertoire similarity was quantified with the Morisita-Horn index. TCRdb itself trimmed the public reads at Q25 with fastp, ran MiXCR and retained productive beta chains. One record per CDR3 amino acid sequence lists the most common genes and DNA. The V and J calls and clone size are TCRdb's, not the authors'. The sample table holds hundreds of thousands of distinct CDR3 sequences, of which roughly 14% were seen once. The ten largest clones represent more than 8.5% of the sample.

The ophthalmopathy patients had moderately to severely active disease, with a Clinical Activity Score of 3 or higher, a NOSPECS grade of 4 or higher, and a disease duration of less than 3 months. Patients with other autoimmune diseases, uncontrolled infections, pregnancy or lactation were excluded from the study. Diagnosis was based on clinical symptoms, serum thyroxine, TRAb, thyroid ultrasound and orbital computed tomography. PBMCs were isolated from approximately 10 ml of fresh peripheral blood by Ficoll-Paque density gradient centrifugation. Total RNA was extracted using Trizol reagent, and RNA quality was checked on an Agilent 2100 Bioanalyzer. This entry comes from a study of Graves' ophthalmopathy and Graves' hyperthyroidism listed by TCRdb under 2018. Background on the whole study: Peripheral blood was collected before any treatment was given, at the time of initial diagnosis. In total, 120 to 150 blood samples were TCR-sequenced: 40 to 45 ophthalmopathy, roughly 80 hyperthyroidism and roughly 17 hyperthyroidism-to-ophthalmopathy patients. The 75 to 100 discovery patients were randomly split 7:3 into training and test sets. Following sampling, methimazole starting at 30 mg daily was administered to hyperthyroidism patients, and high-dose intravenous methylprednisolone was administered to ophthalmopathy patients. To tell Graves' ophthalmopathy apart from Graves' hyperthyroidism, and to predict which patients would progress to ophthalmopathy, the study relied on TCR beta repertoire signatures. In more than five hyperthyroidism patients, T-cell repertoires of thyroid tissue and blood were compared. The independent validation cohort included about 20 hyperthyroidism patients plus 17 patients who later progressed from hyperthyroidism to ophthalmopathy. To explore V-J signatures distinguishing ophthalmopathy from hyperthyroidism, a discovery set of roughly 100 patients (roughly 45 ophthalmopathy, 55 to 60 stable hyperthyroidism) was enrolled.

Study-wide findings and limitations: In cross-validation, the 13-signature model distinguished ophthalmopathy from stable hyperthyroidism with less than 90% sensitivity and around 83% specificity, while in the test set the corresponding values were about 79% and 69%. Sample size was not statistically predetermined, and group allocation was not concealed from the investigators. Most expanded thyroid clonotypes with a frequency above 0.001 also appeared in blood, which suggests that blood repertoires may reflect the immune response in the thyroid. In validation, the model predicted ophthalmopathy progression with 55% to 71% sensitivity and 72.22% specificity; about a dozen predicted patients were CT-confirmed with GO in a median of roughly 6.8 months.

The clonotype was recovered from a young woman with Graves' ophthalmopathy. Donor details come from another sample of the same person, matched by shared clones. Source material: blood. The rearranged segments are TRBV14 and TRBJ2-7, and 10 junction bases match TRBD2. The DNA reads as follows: TGTGCCAGCAGCCAAAAGGGGGTGGGAACTAGCGGGACTCCGGAGCTGTACTTC. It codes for CASSQKGVGTSGTPELYF.